What follows are 13 T cell receptor beta chains derived from one specimen sequenced in a study of T cells in narcolepsy. Assay: immunoSEQ multiplex PCR; the TCRdb copy retains only in-frame clones and omits some. The profile shows about 17,000 clones, roughly 72% of them singletons. Material: CD45RA- memory CD8+ T cells from PBMCs. The receptors here all came from a human donor with narcolepsy.

This clone was recorded a few times. In the same sample, other DNA sequences code for this CDR3. The chain has TRBV5-6 and TRBJ2-7, with D tentatively TRBD1 or TRBD2 (5 bases each). This CDR3 is 16 amino acids long. CDR1 is SGHDT, CDR2 YYEEEE, per germline. The V end lost 3 bases, the J end lost 2 bases, and 18 bases lay between the germline ends. CDR3 in DNA: TGTGCCAGCAGCTCTGGGTTCGGGACGGGTGCCTACGAGCAGTACTTC. As protein: CASSSGFGTGAYEQYF. The variable domain in full, with the rest retrieved from reference TRBV5-6 and TRBJ2-7, is DAGVTQSPTHLIKTRGQQVTLRCSPKSGHDTVSWYQQALGQGPQFIFQYYEEEERQRGNFPDRFSGHQFPNYSSELNVNALLLGDSALYLCASSSGFGTGAYEQYFGPGTRLTVT.

The chain combines TRBV4-2 with TRBJ2-1; D might be TRBD1 or TRBD2, each matching 6 bases. Trimming took off 0 bases at V and 2 bases at J, with 11 bases between the two ends. Germline assignment: CDR1 LGHNA and CDR2 YNFKEQ. The CDR3 totals 16 residues. The CDR3 loop reads CASSQEEGGAYNEQFF. In DNA, the CDR3 is TGTGCCAGCAGCCAAGAAGAGGGGGGAGCCTACAATGAGCAGTTCTTC.

The chain joins TRBV13 to TRBJ2-3, with D possibly TRBD2 on 6 matching bases. Germline assignment: CDR1 PRHDT and CDR2 FYEKMQ (reference sequence). CDR3 size: 16 residues. V was trimmed by 4 bases and J by 5 bases, leaving 19 bases between them. CDR3 residues: CASSWAGTSGGDTQYF. CDR3 coding DNA: TGTGCCAGCAGCTGGGCGGGGACTTCGGGTGGAGATACGCAGTATTTT.

This sequence joins TRBV6-6 and TRBJ1-2; the D is unclear. Germline V lookup: CDR1 MNHNY, CDR2 SVGAGI (reference sequence). Trimming cost V 0 bases and J 3 bases, with 5 bases left between them. The CDR3 consists of 13 residues. Here the CDR3 reads CASSYSDHYGYTF. In DNA form, the CDR3 reads TGTGCCAGCAGTTACTCGGACCACTATGGCTACACCTTC.

CDR3 protein: CASSLGQGAYEQYF. In DNA, the CDR3 is TGTGCCAGCAGCTTGGGACAGGGGGCCTACGAGCAGTACTTC. The V gene is TRBV7-6, the J gene TRBJ2-7; 11 bases match TRBD1. After removal of 3 bases from V and 2 bases from J, the junction contained 0 bases not matched to a gene. CDR3 length: 14 amino acids. From germline, CDR1 is SGHVS and CDR2 FNYEAQ. Based on the CDR3 plus reference TRBV7-6 and TRBJ2-7, the full variable domain is GAGVSQSPRYKVTKRGQDVALRCDPISGHVSLYWYRQALGQGPEFLTYFNYEAQQDKSGLPNDRFSAERPEGSISTLTIQRTEQRDSAMYRCASSLGQGAYEQYFGPGTRLTVT.

The V and J genes are TRBV25-1 and TRBJ1-1, with TRBD1 matching 7 bases. The CDR3 sequence is 13 residues long. Germline V lookup: CDR1 MGHDK, CDR2 SYGVNS. J was trimmed by 5 bases and V by 6 bases; bases with no gene match: 6. The CDR3 region is CASRTTGITEAFF. The DNA of the CDR3 is TGTGCCAGCAGAACGACAGGGATAACTGAAGCTTTCTTT.

V and J are TRBV4-2 and TRBJ2-1, with unresolved D. The CDR3 contains 13 residues. The V gene's germline CDR1 is LGHNA and CDR2 YNFKEQ. Trimming left V 1 base short and J 6 bases short, with 7 bases between. Written as DNA, the CDR3 is TGTGCCAGCAGCCAAGCCCCGTCCAATGAGCAGTTCTTC. Its protein is CASSQAPSNEQFF.

This clone was observed a few times. The J gene is TRBJ1-2, the V gene TRBV15; 7 bases fit TRBD1. The V gene's germline CDR1 is LNHNV and CDR2 YYDKDF (reference sequence). The CDR3 is 16 residues long. V shed 0 bases and J 4 bases; nucleotides not matched to a gene: 8. CDR3 DNA: TGTGCCACCAGCAGAGATCGAGGACAGGACGGCTATGGCTACACCTTC. Translated, it gives CATSRDRGQDGYGYTF.

CDR3 loop: CASSLTGTSGSYNEQFF. The CDR3 DNA reads TGTGCCAGCAGCTTAACCGGGACTAGCGGTTCTTACAATGAGCAGTTCTTC. The V call is TRBV11-2, the J call TRBJ2-1; TRBD2 agrees at 11 bases. Germline V gene lookup returns CDR1 SGHAT and CDR2 FQNNGV. CDR3 size: 17 residues. The V gene end was trimmed by 2 bases and the J gene end by 4 bases; junction bases not matched to a gene: 7.

The chain uses TRBV13 and TRBJ2-2; 10 positions agree with TRBD2. The CDR3 has 16 residues. Germline V CDR1 and CDR2: PRHDT, FYEKMQ (reference sequence). V gave up 0 bases and J gave up 2 bases; unmatched junction bases: 0. The DNA for the CDR3 is TGTGCCAGCAGCTTAGGACTAGCGGGAAACACCGGGGAGCTGTTTTTT. This encodes CASSLGLAGNTGELFF.

CDR3 region: CASSLGALYGYTF. In DNA form, the CDR3 reads TGTGCCAGCAGCTTAGGGGCCCTTTATGGCTACACCTTC. This sequence joins TRBV7-9 and TRBJ1-2; D is uncertain. The V end was cut by 1 base, the J end by 5 bases, with 8 bases between. Germline V lookup: CDR1 SEHNR, CDR2 FQNEAQ (reference sequence). The CDR3 has 13 amino acids. Together with reference TRBV7-9 and TRBJ1-2, the CDR3 gives the full variable domain: DTGVSQNPRHKITKRGQNVTFRCDPISEHNRLYWYRQTLGQGPEFLTYFQNEAQLEKSRLLSDRFSAERPKGSFSTLEIQRTEQGDSAMYLCASSLGALYGYTFGSGTRLTVV.

J is TRBJ1-1 and V is TRBV5-1; D unresolved. V was cut by 4 bases and J by 3 bases, with 16 bases left in between. The length of the CDR3 is 15 residues. CDR1 SGHRS and CDR2 YFSETQ come from the germline V gene. The CDR3 sequence is CASSPLREVDTEAFF. CDR3 coding DNA: TGCGCCAGCAGCCCCCTGAGGGAGGTCGACACTGAAGCTTTCTTT.

This clone was detected only a few times. The rearrangement joins TRBV5-6 to TRBJ2-5; maybe TRBD1 (6 bases). The J call may be faulty, since TRBJ2-7 better matches the DNA end. From germline, CDR1 is SGHDT and CDR2 YYEEEE. This CDR3 has 13 residues. CDR3 region: CASSLGGGDEQYF. The CDR3 DNA reads TGTGCCAGCAGCTTGGGAGGGGGTGACGAGCAGTACTTC.